Listed below are T cell receptor beta chains from one sample, sequenced in a study of blood T cell repertoires in COVID-19. Data came from immunoSEQ multiplex PCR; TCRdb stores just in-frame clones and leaves some out. Among some 180,000 clones listed, roughly 83% were seen once. The sequencing input was peripheral blood. The receptors shown here come from a woman in her thirties or forties with COVID-19, enrolled during active disease. Each CDR3 is given with its conserved first and last residue. A D gene is named only where the DNA matches it firmly. Some rows mark clone size as missing; the rest say once, few, many or name a class of expanded clone.

CDR3 DNA: TGTGCCAGCAGCCCCCTAGCGGGAGGGCCCTCGGAGACCCAGTACTTC
CDR3 protein: CASSPLAGGPSETQYF
V gene: TRBV7-8
J gene: TRBJ2-5
clone size: -
D gene: TRBD2

CDR3 DNA: TGTGCCTCGGGACTAGCGGGGGCTCCGCAAGAGACCCAGTACTTC
CDR3 protein: CASGLAGAPQETQYF
V gene: TRBV7-2
J gene: TRBJ2-5
clone size: once
D gene: TRBD2

CDR3 DNA: TGTGCCAGCAGTCGGGACAGGTTGGCCGAGCAGTACTTC
CDR3 protein: CASSRDRLAEQYF
V gene: TRBV6-5
J gene: TRBJ2-7
clone size: -
D gene: TRBD1

CDR3 DNA: TGTGCCAGCAGTTCAAGCGGACTTCACGAGCAGTACTTC
CDR3 protein: CASSSSGLHEQYF
V gene: TRBV6-6
J gene: TRBJ2-7
clone size: -
D gene: -

CDR3 DNA: TGTGCCAGCAGCTTAGGAGGGCGGACTGAAGCTTTCTTT
CDR3 protein: CASSLGGRTEAFF
V gene: TRBV7-8
J gene: TRBJ1-1
clone size: -
D gene: -

CDR3 DNA: TGCGCCAGCAGACCGGACAAGAGCTCCTATAATTCACCCCTCCACTTT
CDR3 protein: CASRPDKSSYNSPLHF
V gene: TRBV5-1
J gene: TRBJ1-6
clone size: once
D gene: -

CDR3 DNA: TGTGCCAGCAGTTACCTCGTACGCCTTTCTGCGGAGAGCGGCTACACCTTC
CDR3 protein: CASSYLVRLSAESGYTF
V gene: TRBV6-2/TRBV6-3
J gene: TRBJ1-2
clone size: -
D gene: -

CDR3 DNA: TGTGCCACCAGCAATGACGGACGGGGAAGGTCCTACAATGAGCAGTTCTTC
CDR3 protein: CATSNDGRGRSYNEQFF
V gene: TRBV15
J gene: TRBJ2-1
clone size: -
D gene: -

CDR3 DNA: TGTGCCAGCAGTACTTGGGACAGGGGAGTGGGTTCACCCCTCCACTTT
CDR3 protein: CASSTWDRGVGSPLHF
V gene: TRBV28
J gene: TRBJ1-6
clone size: -
D gene: TRBD1

CDR3 DNA: TGTGCCAGCAGCTTAACATCGAAGACAGGGTGGAGGAGCAATCAGCCCCAGCATTTT
CDR3 protein: CASSLTSKTGWRSNQPQHF
V gene: TRBV7-8
J gene: TRBJ1-5
clone size: few
D gene: TRBD1

CDR3 DNA: TGTGCCAGCAGCCAAGCCACCGTAGGGGGTGAAGCTTTCTTT
CDR3 protein: CASSQATVGGEAFF
V gene: TRBV3-1/TRBV3-2
J gene: TRBJ1-1
clone size: -
D gene: -

CDR3 DNA: TGCGCCAGCAGCCAAGATCTATACCAGACTACAGATACGCAGTATTTT
CDR3 protein: CASSQDLYQTTDTQYF
V gene: TRBV4-1
J gene: TRBJ2-3
clone size: -
D gene: -

CDR3 DNA: TGTGCCAGCTCACCGGTGGAGGGAAGCAATCAGCCCCAGCATTTT
CDR3 protein: CASSPVEGSNQPQHF
V gene: TRBV18
J gene: TRBJ1-5
clone size: -
D gene: -

CDR3 DNA: TGCGCCAGCAGCTCCAGGGAGGGCACTGAAGCTTTCTTT
CDR3 protein: CASSSREGTEAFF
V gene: TRBV5-1
J gene: TRBJ1-1
clone size: few
D gene: -

CDR3 DNA: TGTGCCAGCTCACCCCGGGACAGGGGGCGCGGTTATGGAAACACCATATATTTT
CDR3 protein: CASSPRDRGRGYGNTIYF
V gene: TRBV18
J gene: TRBJ1-3
clone size: -
D gene: TRBD1

CDR3 DNA: TGTGCCAGCAGCTCGCCGGGACTAGCGAACACCGGGGAGCTGTTTTTT
CDR3 protein: CASSSPGLANTGELFF
V gene: TRBV11-2
J gene: TRBJ2-2
clone size: -
D gene: TRBD2

CDR3 DNA: TGCGCCAGCAGCCTAGGCCCAGCGAACACTGAAGCTTTCTTT
CDR3 protein: CASSLGPANTEAFF
V gene: TRBV5-1
J gene: TRBJ1-1
clone size: -
D gene: -

CDR3 DNA: TGCAGCGTTGGGGTGACAGGGTGGGAAACTGAAGCTTTCTTT
CDR3 protein: CSVGVTGWETEAFF
V gene: TRBV29-1
J gene: TRBJ1-1
clone size: -
D gene: TRBD1

CDR3 DNA: TGTGCCTGGAGTGAACTTTACTCTGGAAACACCATATATTTT
CDR3 protein: CAWSELYSGNTIYF
V gene: TRBV30
J gene: TRBJ1-3
clone size: -
D gene: -

CDR3 DNA: TGCGCCAGCAGCATCGGGACAGCGAACACCGGGGAGCTGTTTTTT
CDR3 protein: CASSIGTANTGELFF
V gene: TRBV5-1
J gene: TRBJ2-2
clone size: -
D gene: TRBD1

CDR3 DNA: TGTGCCAGCCACCTCCGACAGGGGGCGACGGGGGAGCAGTACTTC
CDR3 protein: CASHLRQGATGEQYF
V gene: TRBV6-5
J gene: TRBJ2-7
clone size: -
D gene: TRBD1

CDR3 DNA: TGTGCCGAAGATAGGGGGCGCCAGGGCTACACCTTC
CDR3 protein: CAEDRGRQGYTF
V gene: TRBV28
J gene: TRBJ1-2
clone size: -
D gene: TRBD1

CDR3 DNA: TGCGCCAGCAGTGAAGGCGGGACTGGTTACAATGAGCAGTTCTTC
CDR3 protein: CASSEGGTGYNEQFF
V gene: TRBV10-1
J gene: TRBJ2-1
clone size: -
D gene: -

CDR3 DNA: TGTGCCAGCAGCTTTCTAGCGGGGGTAGCCTACAATGAGCAGTTCTTC
CDR3 protein: CASSFLAGVAYNEQFF
V gene: TRBV7-2
J gene: TRBJ2-1
clone size: -
D gene: TRBD2

CDR3 DNA: TGTGCCAGCAGCTTGGCAGGGTCCCATGAGCAGTTCTTC
CDR3 protein: CASSLAGSHEQFF
V gene: TRBV5-4
J gene: TRBJ2-1
clone size: -
D gene: -

CDR3 DNA: TGTGCCAGCAGCACCTCCGGGACTAGCGCCTACGAGCAGTACTTC
CDR3 protein: CASSTSGTSAYEQYF
V gene: TRBV7-2
J gene: TRBJ2-7
clone size: -
D gene: TRBD2

CDR3 DNA: TGTGCCAGCAGTCATAGACTAGCGGGGTACCAAGAGACCCAGTACTTC
CDR3 protein: CASSHRLAGYQETQYF
V gene: TRBV3-1/TRBV3-2
J gene: TRBJ2-5
clone size: -
D gene: TRBD2

CDR3 DNA: TGCGCCAGCAGCTTGGGAGGGTCTAGCGGGAGGTCGAGGGAGCAGTACTTC
CDR3 protein: CASSLGGSSGRSREQYF
V gene: TRBV5-1
J gene: TRBJ2-7
clone size: -
D gene: TRBD2

CDR3 DNA: TGTGCCAGCAGTACCGACAGGGCTGGAAACACCATATATTTT
CDR3 protein: CASSTDRAGNTIYF
V gene: TRBV2
J gene: TRBJ1-3
clone size: -
D gene: TRBD1

CDR3 DNA: TGCAGCGTTGAACGGGGGGCTTGGAACACTGAAGCTTTCTTT
CDR3 protein: CSVERGAWNTEAFF
V gene: TRBV29-1
J gene: TRBJ1-1
clone size: few
D gene: -

CDR3 DNA: TGTGCCAGCAGTTTAAACAGGGATGGTACGCAGTATTTT
CDR3 protein: CASSLNRDGTQYF
V gene: TRBV12-3/TRBV12-4
J gene: TRBJ2-3
clone size: -
D gene: -

CDR3 DNA: TGCGCCAGCAGCTTGTCTCGGGGTCTTGGCACAGATACGCAGTATTTT
CDR3 protein: CASSLSRGLGTDTQYF
V gene: TRBV5-1
J gene: TRBJ2-3
clone size: -
D gene: -

CDR3 DNA: TGTGCCACCAGTGATGGAGGGCTTTATGGCTACACCTTC
CDR3 protein: CATSDGGLYGYTF
V gene: TRBV24-1
J gene: TRBJ1-2
clone size: -
D gene: -

CDR3 DNA: TGCGCCAGCAGCTTGGCTCTAGCGGGAACGGGTGAGCAGTTCTTC
CDR3 protein: CASSLALAGTGEQFF
V gene: TRBV5-1
J gene: TRBJ2-1
clone size: -
D gene: TRBD2

CDR3 DNA: TGTGCCAGCAGCCGGACGGGGTCCTCTGGAAACACCATATATTTT
CDR3 protein: CASSRTGSSGNTIYF
V gene: TRBV11-3
J gene: TRBJ1-3
clone size: -
D gene: -

CDR3 DNA: TGTGCCAGCAGCTTAGTGGTCGGGAACTACGAGCAGTACTTC
CDR3 protein: CASSLVVGNYEQYF
V gene: TRBV11-2
J gene: TRBJ2-7
clone size: few
D gene: -

CDR3 DNA: TGTGCCACCCGGGACAGGGGGTTCGCAAGCTCCTACGAGCAGTACTTC
CDR3 protein: CATRDRGFASSYEQYF
V gene: TRBV27
J gene: TRBJ2-7
clone size: -
D gene: TRBD1

CDR3 DNA: TGTGCCAGCAGCCAAATTGGCAATCAGCCCCAGCATTTT
CDR3 protein: CASSQIGNQPQHF
V gene: TRBV6-5
J gene: TRBJ1-5
clone size: -
D gene: -

CDR3 DNA: TGTGCCAGCAGCTTAGCCCCGGGCCTAGCGGGAGAACACTTC
CDR3 protein: CASSLAPGLAGEHF
V gene: TRBV7-9
J gene: TRBJ2-7
clone size: -
D gene: TRBD2

CDR3 DNA: TGCGCCAGCAGCTTGTTCTCCCGCGCGGACGAGCAGTACTTC
CDR3 protein: CASSLFSRADEQYF
V gene: TRBV5-1
J gene: TRBJ2-7
clone size: -
D gene: -

CDR3 DNA: TGTGCCAGCAGCCCGCAGGTATTAGCCTACGAGCAGTACTTC
CDR3 protein: CASSPQVLAYEQYF
V gene: TRBV7-2
J gene: TRBJ2-7
clone size: -
D gene: -

CDR3 DNA: TGTGCCAGCAGTTGGGGACAGGCGAATCAGCCCCAGCATTTT
CDR3 protein: CASSWGQANQPQHF
V gene: TRBV28
J gene: TRBJ1-5
clone size: once
D gene: TRBD1

CDR3 DNA: TGTGCCAGCACCTTGGGGGGCGGGGGCCCGTCAGATACGCAGTATTTT
CDR3 protein: CASTLGGGGPSDTQYF
V gene: TRBV28
J gene: TRBJ2-3
clone size: -
D gene: -

CDR3 DNA: TGTGCCAGCATCATGGGGGCGCGGGAGACCCAGTACTTC
CDR3 protein: CASIMGARETQYF
V gene: TRBV2
J gene: TRBJ2-5
clone size: -
D gene: -

CDR3 DNA: TGTGCCAGCAGCCCGATACTAGAAAGCTCCTACGAGCAGTACTTC
CDR3 protein: CASSPILESSYEQYF
V gene: TRBV5-4
J gene: TRBJ2-7
clone size: -
D gene: -

CDR3 DNA: TGCGCCAGCAGCCTTTCAGGGGGCGCCGCCGGGAGCGAGCAGTACTTC
CDR3 protein: CASSLSGGAAGSEQYF
V gene: TRBV5-1
J gene: TRBJ2-7
clone size: -
D gene: TRBD1

CDR3 DNA: TGTGCCAGCAGCGATACTAATAAGCTTCTTACCGGGGAGCTGTTTTTT
CDR3 protein: CASSDTNKLLTGELFF
V gene: TRBV5-4
J gene: TRBJ2-2
clone size: -
D gene: -

CDR3 DNA: TGTGCCTGGAGTGTACGAGGGAGGGACGCTTTCTTT
CDR3 protein: CAWSVRGRDAFF
V gene: TRBV30
J gene: TRBJ1-1
clone size: few
D gene: -

CDR3 DNA: TGTGCCAGCAGCCTAAACGCTACAGGTGAGCAGTTCTTC
CDR3 protein: CASSLNATGEQFF
V gene: TRBV7-2
J gene: TRBJ2-1
clone size: -
D gene: -

CDR3 DNA: TGTGCCAGCAACCAGGGCTTTGGGGCCAACGTCCTGACTTTC
CDR3 protein: CASNQGFGANVLTF
V gene: TRBV27
J gene: TRBJ2-6
clone size: -
D gene: -

CDR3 DNA: TGTGCCAGCTCGACCGGGACAGGGTCCTACGAGCAGTACTTC
CDR3 protein: CASSTGTGSYEQYF
V gene: TRBV18
J gene: TRBJ2-7
clone size: -
D gene: TRBD1

CDR3 DNA: TGTGCCAGCAGCTTGTCAGCGGGGGACTCCTACGAGCAGTACTTC
CDR3 protein: CASSLSAGDSYEQYF
V gene: TRBV7-7
J gene: TRBJ2-7
clone size: -
D gene: TRBD2

CDR3 DNA: TGTGCCAGCAGCCCAAGGGCAGGGGGCCCAAATGAGCAGTTCTTC
CDR3 protein: CASSPRAGGPNEQFF
V gene: TRBV14
J gene: TRBJ2-1
clone size: -
D gene: TRBD1

CDR3 DNA: TGTGCCAGCAGCTTAATGTTTGGGGGGTCCCACGAGCAGTACTTC
CDR3 protein: CASSLMFGGSHEQYF
V gene: TRBV7-6
J gene: TRBJ2-7
clone size: -
D gene: -

CDR3 DNA: TGCGCCAGCAGCTGGGGACAGGGAGGAGGGACTGAAGCTTTCTTT
CDR3 protein: CASSWGQGGGTEAFF
V gene: TRBV5-1
J gene: TRBJ1-1
clone size: -
D gene: TRBD1

CDR3 DNA: TGTGCCAGCAGTGAAGGAGGCCCAAACTATGGCTACACCTTC
CDR3 protein: CASSEGGPNYGYTF
V gene: TRBV6-1
J gene: TRBJ1-2
clone size: once
D gene: -